A single sample gave rise to the 21 T cell receptor beta chains below, sequenced in a study of T-cell memory formation after mild COVID-19. TCRdb itself ran the 5' RACE reads through MiXCR, one entry per CDR3 protein. Of 70,000 to 95,000 distinct CDR3 sequences detected, over 10% appear once; the ten largest clones hold around 41%. Material: PBMCs or a T cell subset sorted from them (not recorded which). The receptors shown here come from a man aged 18 to 35 who had mild COVID-19 (a few samples of this study predate the infection). Cell type and time point are not known.

This clonotype was seen more than once but under ten times. The chain has TRBV28 and TRBJ1-4; D possibly corresponds to TRBD1 (5 bases). Germline values: CDR1 MDHEN, CDR2 SYDVKM. V was pared by 1 base and J by 15 bases, with 9 bases between. The CDR3 sequence is 11 residues long. CDR3 residues: CASSLLGQLFF. DNA of the CDR3: TGTGCCAGCAGTTTATTGGGGCAGTTGTTTTTT.

J is TRBJ1-6 and V is TRBV14; D perhaps matches TRBD1 (5 bases). Trimming shortened V by 1 base and J by 9 bases, and 10 bases separated the two germline ends. Germline loops: CDR1 SGHDN, CDR2 FVKESK. This CDR3 contains 14 residues. CDR3 amino acids: CASSQGVGGSPLHF. As DNA, the CDR3 is TGTGCCAGCAGCCAAGGGGTTGGGGGTTCACCCCTCCACTTT.

This clonotype was observed at least ten times. This chain uses TRBV5-1 with TRBJ2-1; 7 bases are a match to TRBD2. The CDR3 is made up of 15 amino acids. The V gene's germline CDR1 is SGHRS and CDR2 YFSETQ. J lost 5 bases, V lost 6 bases, and 11 bases had no gene match. CDR3 protein: CASTPWGGTDNEQFF. In DNA, the CDR3 is TGCGCCAGCACCCCGTGGGGGGGAACGGACAATGAGCAGTTCTTC.

V gene TRBV12-3 or TRBV12-4 combines with J gene TRBJ1-2; D remains ambiguous. This CDR3 comprises 12 residues. With 4 bases removed from V and 7 bases from J, the gap between germline ends came to 10 bases. Here the CDR3 reads CASSSGAGGYTF. In nucleotides, the CDR3 is TGTGCCAGCAGTTCCGGTGCGGGTGGCTACACCTTC.

The CDR3 DNA follows: TGCAGTGCTAGAGCTAGGGACAGACCCTCCTACGAGCAGTACGTC. Protein sequence: CSARARDRPSYEQYV. The rearrangement links TRBV20-1 to TRBJ2-7, with 7 bases that match TRBD1. V trimming: 1 base; J trimming: 0 bases; junction bases outside the gene matches: 6. The CDR3 totals 15 residues. Germline values: CDR1 DFQATT, CDR2 SNEGSKA (reference sequence).

This clonotype came up a few times. The chain is built from TRBV27 and TRBJ2-1, with 12 nucleotides matching TRBD2. Germline trimming cut 7 bases from V and 8 bases from J; bases unmatched to any gene: 12. This CDR3 spans 16 amino acids. Germline V gives CDR1 MNHEY, CDR2 SMNVEV (reference sequence). The CDR3 coding sequence is TGTGCCAGCAATTCCCCGGGACTAGCGGGCGTTCATGAGCAGTTCTTC. As protein: CASNSPGLAGVHEQFF.

V gene TRBV7-2 combines with J gene TRBJ1-3; D gene unclear. The CDR3 has 17 amino acids. Per the germline V gene, CDR1 is SGHTA and CDR2 is FQGNSA. With 2 bases removed from V and 2 bases from J, the gap between germline ends came to 16 bases. The chain's CDR3 is CASSLYRAVGAGNTIYF. Here the CDR3 DNA reads TGTGCCAGCAGCTTATATCGGGCAGTTGGCGCTGGAAACACCATATATTTT.

This sequence joins TRBV6-2 or TRBV6-3 and TRBJ2-1; 8 nucleotides match TRBD2. V shed 1 base and J 6 bases; nucleotides not matched to a gene: 8. This CDR3 contains 16 residues. Germline CDR1 MNHEY, CDR2 SVGEGT. CDR3 protein: CASSYWTGLVGNEQFF. The CDR3, as DNA: TGTGCCAGCAGTTACTGGACGGGACTAGTCGGCAATGAGCAGTTCTTC.

CDR3 in amino acids: CASSPGTGPPLHF. The CDR3 DNA is TGTGCCAGCAGTCCCGGGACAGGGCCACCCCTCCACTTT. The chain is built from TRBV25-1 and TRBJ1-6, with 9 bases lining up with TRBD1. Losses at the gene ends were 5 bases for V and 11 bases for J; bases not matched to a gene: 4. The CDR3 is made up of 13 amino acids. The germline V gene encodes CDR1 MGHDK and CDR2 SYGVNS.

The chain has TRBV5-5 and TRBJ2-1; 7 bases align to TRBD2. J lost 15 bases, V lost 4 bases, and 22 bases had no gene match. This CDR3 has 16 amino acids. In germline, CDR1 is SGHKS, CDR2 YYEKEE (reference sequence). CDR3 region: CASSLRGEPTKWGGFF. The CDR3 nucleotides are TGTGCCAGCAGCCTCCGGGGCGAGCCAACAAAATGGGGGGGGTTCTTC.

V and J are TRBV6-5 and TRBJ1-1; 12 bases align to TRBD1. The CDR3 consists of 16 residues. Losses at the gene ends were 4 bases for V and 5 bases for J; bases not matched to a gene: 8. Germline CDR1 MNHEY, CDR2 SVGAGI. CDR3 residues: CASSFRDRGLWTEAFF. The CDR3 DNA is TGTGCCAGCAGTTTCCGGGACAGGGGGCTTTGGACTGAAGCTTTCTTT.

This clonotype was detected many times. The genes are TRBV7-3 and TRBJ2-3; D unresolved. CDR1 and CDR2 from the germline V gene are SGHTA and FQGTGA. The germline V and J ends were trimmed by 2 bases and 3 bases, with 3 bases remaining between them. The length of the CDR3 is 12 residues. The CDR3 loop is CASSLGTDTQYF. CDR3 nucleotides: TGTGCCAGCAGCTTAGGTACAGATACGCAGTATTTT.

The V call is TRBV5-1, the J call TRBJ1-1, with D possibly matching TRBD1 (5 bases). This CDR3 contains 15 residues. Trimming left V 4 bases short and J 1 base short, with 14 bases between. Per germline, CDR1 SGHRS and CDR2 YFSETQ. CDR3 nucleotides: TGCGCCAGCAGCCTGCTAAACAGGTGGAACACTGAAGCTTTCTTT. This gives the protein CASSLLNRWNTEAFF.

This clonotype was observed many times. The chain carries TRBV5-1 and TRBJ1-1; D gene unclear. The germline V and J ends were trimmed by 0 bases and 0 bases, with 3 bases remaining between them. The CDR3 is 13 residues long. The germline CDR1 and CDR2 sequences are SGHRS and YFSETQ. The CDR3 region has the DNA TGCGCCAGCAGCTTGGACGTGAACACTGAAGCTTTCTTT. Residues: CASSLDVNTEAFF.

The table lists this clonotype with many counts. V is TRBV7-9 and J is TRBJ2-5, with a weak D call TRBD1 (5 bases). The CDR3 sequence is 15 residues long. In germline, CDR1 is SEHNR, CDR2 FQNEAQ (reference sequence). Trimming shortened V by 5 bases and J by 5 bases, and 18 bases separated the two germline ends. CDR3 sequence (DNA): TGTGCCAGCAGCCCCCCAATAGAAAAGGGGGAGACCCAGTACTTC. This translates into CASSPPIEKGETQYF.

The rearrangement links TRBV7-8 to TRBJ1-1; D is unclear. Germline loops: CDR1 SGHVS, CDR2 FQNEAQ. The CDR3 has 12 residues. The germline V and J ends were trimmed by 1 base and 8 bases, with 8 bases remaining between them. The CDR3 DNA is TGTGCCAGCAGCTTAGTGTCAGCAGAAGCTTTCTTT. Its translation: CASSLVSAEAFF.

The chain carries TRBV11-2 and TRBJ2-4, with 7 nucleotides matching TRBD1. The CDR3 has 16 amino acids. V dropped 5 bases and J dropped 3; count of bases not matched to a gene: 10. Germline V gene lookup returns CDR1 SGHAT and CDR2 FQNNGV. The CDR3 DNA sequence: TGTGCCAGCAGCCCTTTTAGCGCAGGGGGCAAAAACATTCAGTACTTC. Translated: CASSPFSAGGKNIQYF.

This clonotype was recorded a few times. The chain has TRBV15 and TRBJ2-1; D unclear. In germline, CDR1 is LNHNV, CDR2 YYDKDF (reference sequence). The CDR3 sequence is 15 residues long. V was trimmed by 7 bases and J by 0 bases, leaving 13 bases between them. CDR3 sequence reads: CATIEGFSSYNEQFF. CDR3 nucleotides: TGTGCCACCATAGAAGGTTTTAGCTCCTACAATGAGCAGTTCTTC.

This clonotype was detected only a few times. This sequence joins TRBV27 and TRBJ2-7; tentatively, D is TRBD2 (5 bases). Trimming shortened V by 4 bases and J by 2 bases, and 15 bases separated the two germline ends. The CDR3 length is 15 residues. Germline CDR1 reads MNHEY; CDR2 reads SMNVEV (reference sequence). CDR3 coding DNA: TGTGCCAGCAGTTCCCTTTGGGAGAGAACCTACGAGCAGTACGTC. It specifies CASSSLWERTYEQYV.

The rearrangement joins TRBV4-2 to TRBJ2-1, with D possibly being TRBD2 (7 bases). Deletions cut 1 base from V and 4 bases from J, with 14 bases between. The CDR3 covers 16 residues. The V gene's germline CDR1 is LGHNA and CDR2 YNFKEQ. The CDR3 loop is CASSQGDGGLYNEQFF. CDR3 nucleotides: TGTGCCAGCAGCCAAGGGGACGGGGGGCTTTACAATGAGCAGTTCTTC.

A few counts support this clonotype. This sequence joins TRBV4-1 and TRBJ1-2; D is undetermined. Germline CDR1 reads MGHRA; CDR2 reads YSYEKL. The CDR3 length is 18 residues. The V end lost 4 bases, the J end lost 2 bases, and 23 bases lay between the germline ends. CDR3 DNA sequence: TGCGCCAGCAGCCCCACGGATAGGGTGAGAGTCTACAACTATGGCTACACCTTC. Translating it yields CASSPTDRVRVYNYGYTF.